Sequencing of this T cell receptor (beta chain) was carried out in a study of blood T cells in healthy people across ages. Overall study results and limits: Diversity was higher, and naive CD4+ cells more numerous, in long-lived donors than in aged donors. Changes seen in expanded clonotypes were possibly confounded by donor CMV status left unknown.

Alongside a J-beta primer mix, a sample-barcoded 5' primer served in a second PCR lasting about 6 to 11 cycles. TCRdb processed the 5' RACE reads anew with MiXCR; each CDR3 protein has one entry. Of roughly 800,000 distinct CDR3 sequences in the sample, roughly 64% were seen once. As concerns this clonotype: Its antigen is as yet unknown.

Every donor provided 9.5 to 10 milliliters of peripheral blood. Germline CDR1 LGHDT, CDR2 YNNKEL (reference sequence). The CDR3 loop spans 15 amino acids. The clonotype comes from a man between 25 and 39 years old in good health. Sequencing was done on a sample of blood. The V call is TRBV3-1, the J call TRBJ2-4; D is possibly TRBD2 (5 bases). The J call may be mistaken, given a closer DNA end match to TRBJ2-5. CDR3 protein: CASSPIRRPGETQYF. Written as DNA, the CDR3 is TGTGCCAGCAGCCCCATCAGGAGGCCTGGAGAGACCCAGTACTTC.